These 2 T cell receptor beta chains were all obtained from the same sample, sequenced in a study of regulatory T cells in long-lasting Graves disease. Described time point: persistent/refractory GD, antithyroid drugs over 5 years with positive TRAb. Scientists built the TCR library using RNA that was extracted from PBMCs. Library construction for TCR beta used iRepertoire HTBI primers and Arm-PCR of CDR3 regions. TCRdb analysed the multiplex PCR reads with MiXCR anew, one entry per CDR3 protein. There are 600,000 to 850,000 distinct CDR3 sequences in the sample; roughly 30% occur only once, and 35% to 55% lies in the top ten. This sample comprised peripheral blood mononuclear cells (PBMCs), obtained when the disease was refractory, from a patient treated with antithyroid drugs. The origin of the receptors is a female donor with Graves disease.

The chain recombines TRBV19 with TRBJ1-4, with D perhaps TRBD1 (5 bases). The CDR3 sequence is 14 residues long. CDR1 and CDR2 from the germline V gene are LNHDA and SQIVND (reference sequence). V was clipped by 9 bases and J by 0 bases, with 11 bases between them. CDR3 DNA: TGTGCCAGCAGACAGCGTGCAACTAATGAAAAACTGTTTTTT. Translating gives CASRQRATNEKLFF.

In its sample, this clonotype was seen many times. V and J are TRBV2 and TRBJ2-5; no definite D call. V was pared by 7 bases and J by 5 bases, with 17 bases between. The CDR3 consists of 14 residues. Germline values: CDR1 SNHLY, CDR2 FYNNEI. The CDR3 DNA reads as TGTGCCAGCAAGACTGGATCAGTCGGGGAGACCCAGTACTTC. As protein: CASKTGSVGETQYF.